Listed below are T cell receptor beta chains from one sample, sequenced in a study of CD4+ T cells in melanoma. Clones were sequenced by immunoSEQ multiplex PCR, and TCRdb holds only the in-frame ones, with some missing. The data contain over 100,000 clones, roughly 90% of them singletons. Sequencing was performed on peripheral blood. Receptors originate from a human donor with melanoma. The CDR3 runs from the conserved cysteine through the conserved F or W. A D gene is named only where the DNA matches it firmly. Only some rows state a clone size, as once, few, many or a class for expanded clones.

>.|TRBJ2-7|TRBD1|TRBV5-4
TGTGCCAGCAGCCGACAGGGGTACGAGCAGTACTTC
CASSRQGYEQYF
>.|TRBJ1-2|.|TRBV7-3
TGTGCCAGCAGCCCTGGAATTGGCTATGGCTACACCTTC
CASSPGIGYGYTF
>.|TRBJ2-3|.|TRBV11-3
TGTGCCAGCAGCAAAAGGGCAGGAGAGGGGCCAGATACGCAGTATTTT
CASSKRAGEGPDTQYF
>.|TRBJ2-7|.|TRBV28
TGTGCCAGCAGGAGCTCCTACGAGCAGTACTTC
CASRSSYEQYF
>.|TRBJ1-4|.|TRBV28
TGTGCCAGCAATCAAGGTTATGAAAAACTGTTTTTT
CASNQGYEKLFF
>.|TRBJ2-3|TRBD2|TRBV4-1
TGCGCCAGCAGCCAAGAGGCGGGAGTGGGGACAGATACGCAGTATTTT
CASSQEAGVGTDTQYF
>.|TRBJ2-5|TRBD2|TRBV2
TGTGCCAGCAGTGGACCAGGACTAGCGGGAGAGACCCAGTACTTC
CASSGPGLAGETQYF
>once|TRBJ2-2|.|TRBV9
TGTGCCAGCAGCCCGGACGGCACCGGGGAGCTGTTTTTT
CASSPDGTGELFF
>.|TRBJ2-3|TRBD2|TRBV7-3
TGTGCCAGCAGCTTAAGTAGCGGGGGGACGGATACGCAGTATTTT
CASSLSSGGTDTQYF
>.|TRBJ2-3|TRBD2|TRBV7-3
TGTGCCAGCAGCTTAAGACTAGCAGGCACAGATACGCAGTATTTT
CASSLRLAGTDTQYF
>.|TRBJ1-5|.|TRBV5-1
TGCGCCAGCAGCTTAGGGAATTCCCCTAATCAGCCCCAGCATTTT
CASSLGNSPNQPQHF
>.|TRBJ1-3|.|TRBV4-1
TGCGCCAGCAGCCAAGCCCTCGGATTTCGGAACACCATATATTTT
CASSQALGFRNTIYF
>.|TRBJ1-6|.|TRBV5-1
TGCGCCAGCAGCTTGGCCGGCAGGGGCTTAGGTAGTTCACCCCTCCACTTT
CASSLAGRGLGSSPLHF
>few|TRBJ1-2|.|TRBV18
TGTGCCAGTACGCGGACAGTAGAATATGGCTACACCTTC
CASTRTVEYGYTF
>.|TRBJ1-4|.|TRBV5-1
TGCGCCAGCAGCCTCGGTTACTATGAAAAACTGTTTTTT
CASSLGYYEKLFF
>.|TRBJ2-4|.|TRBV6-4
TGTGCCAGCAGTGATATGGCAGAACCACCAAAGTCCATTCAGTACTTC
CASSDMAEPPKSIQYF
>.|TRBJ2-1|.|TRBV6-5
TGTGCCAGCAGTGACCCCGGAGGGTATGAGCAGTTCTTC
CASSDPGGYEQFF